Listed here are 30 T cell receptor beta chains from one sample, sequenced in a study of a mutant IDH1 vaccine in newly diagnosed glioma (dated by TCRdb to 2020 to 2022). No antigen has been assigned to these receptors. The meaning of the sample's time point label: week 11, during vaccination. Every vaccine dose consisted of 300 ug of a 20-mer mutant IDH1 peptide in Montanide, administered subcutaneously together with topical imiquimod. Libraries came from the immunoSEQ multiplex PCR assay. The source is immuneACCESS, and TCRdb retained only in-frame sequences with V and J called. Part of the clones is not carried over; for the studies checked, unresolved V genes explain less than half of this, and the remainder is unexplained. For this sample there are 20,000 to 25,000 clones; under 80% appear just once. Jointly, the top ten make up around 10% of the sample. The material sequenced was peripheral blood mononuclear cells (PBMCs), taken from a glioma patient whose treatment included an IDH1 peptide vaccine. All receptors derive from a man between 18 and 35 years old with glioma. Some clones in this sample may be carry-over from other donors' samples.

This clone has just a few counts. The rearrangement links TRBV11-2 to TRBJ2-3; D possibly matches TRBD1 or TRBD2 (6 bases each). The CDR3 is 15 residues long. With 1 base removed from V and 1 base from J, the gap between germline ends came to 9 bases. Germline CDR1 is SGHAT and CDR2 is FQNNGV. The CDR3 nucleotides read TGTGCCAGCAGCTTAGCGGGGGCGGGCACAGATACGCAGTATTTT. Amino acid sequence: CASSLAGAGTDTQYF. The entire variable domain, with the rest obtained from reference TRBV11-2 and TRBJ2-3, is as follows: EAGVAQSPRYKIIEKRQSVAFWCNPISGHATLYWYQQILGQGPKLLIQFQNNGVVDDSQLPKDRFSAERLKGVDSTLKIQPAKLEDSAVYLCASSLAGAGTDTQYFGPGTRLTVL.

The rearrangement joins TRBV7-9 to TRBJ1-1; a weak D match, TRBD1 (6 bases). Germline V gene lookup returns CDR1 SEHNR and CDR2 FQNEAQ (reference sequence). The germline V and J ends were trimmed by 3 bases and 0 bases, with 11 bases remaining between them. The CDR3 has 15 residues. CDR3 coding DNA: TGTGCCAGCAGCTTTGGAGGGGGAGTGAACACTGAAGCTTTCTTT. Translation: CASSFGGGVNTEAFF.

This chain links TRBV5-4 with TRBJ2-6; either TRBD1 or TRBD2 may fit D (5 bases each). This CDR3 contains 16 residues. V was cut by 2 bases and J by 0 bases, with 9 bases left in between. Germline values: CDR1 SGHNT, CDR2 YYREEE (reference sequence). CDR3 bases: TGTGCCAGCAGCTTCCCAGGGAGCTCTGGGGCCAACGTCCTGACTTTC. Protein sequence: CASSFPGSSGANVLTF.

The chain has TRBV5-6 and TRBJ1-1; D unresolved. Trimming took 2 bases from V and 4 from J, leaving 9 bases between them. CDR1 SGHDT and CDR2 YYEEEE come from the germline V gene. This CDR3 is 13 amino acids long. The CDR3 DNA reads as TGTGCCAGCAGCTTCTCCCATACCACTGAAGCTTTCTTT. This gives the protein CASSFSHTTEAFF.

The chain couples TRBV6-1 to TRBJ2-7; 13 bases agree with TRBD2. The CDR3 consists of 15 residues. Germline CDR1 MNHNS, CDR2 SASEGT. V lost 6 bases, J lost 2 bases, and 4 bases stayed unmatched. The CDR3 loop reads CASRPGLAGTYEQYF. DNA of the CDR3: TGTGCCAGCAGACCGGGACTAGCGGGGACCTACGAGCAGTACTTC.

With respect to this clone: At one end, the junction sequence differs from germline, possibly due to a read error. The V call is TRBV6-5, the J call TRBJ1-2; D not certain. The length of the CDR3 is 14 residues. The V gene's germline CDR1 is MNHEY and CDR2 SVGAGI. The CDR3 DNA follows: TGTGCCAGCAGTTACTCGCCCACCGGCACTGGCTGCACCTTC. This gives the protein CASSYSPTGTGCTF.

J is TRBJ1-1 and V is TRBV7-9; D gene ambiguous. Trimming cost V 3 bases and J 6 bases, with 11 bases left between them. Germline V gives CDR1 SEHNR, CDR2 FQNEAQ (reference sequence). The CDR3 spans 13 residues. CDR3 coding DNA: TGTGCCAGCAGCTTTGGTCTGGGCGCTGAAGCTTTCTTT. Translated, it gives CASSFGLGAEAFF.

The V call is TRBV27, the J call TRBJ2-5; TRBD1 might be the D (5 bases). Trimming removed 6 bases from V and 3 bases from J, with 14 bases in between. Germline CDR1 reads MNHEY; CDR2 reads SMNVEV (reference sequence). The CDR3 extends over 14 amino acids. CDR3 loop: CASRPTTGEETQYF. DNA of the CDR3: TGTGCCAGCAGGCCCACCACAGGAGAAGAGACCCAGTACTTC.

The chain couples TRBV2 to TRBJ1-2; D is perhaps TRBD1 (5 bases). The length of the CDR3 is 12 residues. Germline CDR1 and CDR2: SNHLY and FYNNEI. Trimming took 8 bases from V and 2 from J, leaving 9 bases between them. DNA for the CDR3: TGTGCCAGCGGCAGGGAGAACTATGGCTACACCTTC. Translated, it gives CASGRENYGYTF.

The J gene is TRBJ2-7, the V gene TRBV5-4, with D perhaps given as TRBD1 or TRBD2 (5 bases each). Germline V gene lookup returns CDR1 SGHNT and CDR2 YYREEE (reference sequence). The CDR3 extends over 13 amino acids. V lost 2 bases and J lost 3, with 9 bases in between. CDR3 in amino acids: CASSFRDDYEQYF. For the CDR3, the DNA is TGTGCCAGCAGCTTCCGGGACGACTACGAGCAGTACTTC.

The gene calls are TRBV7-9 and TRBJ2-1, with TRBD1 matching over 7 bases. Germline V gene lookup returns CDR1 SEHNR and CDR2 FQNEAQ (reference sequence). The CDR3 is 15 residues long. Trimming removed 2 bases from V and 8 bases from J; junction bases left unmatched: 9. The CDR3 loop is CASSLRQGKGYEQFF. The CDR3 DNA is TGTGCCAGCAGCTTAAGACAGGGTAAGGGGTATGAGCAGTTCTTC. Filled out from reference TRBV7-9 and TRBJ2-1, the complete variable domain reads DTGVSQNPRHKITKRGQNVTFRCDPISEHNRLYWYRQTLGQGPEFLTYFQNEAQLEKSRLLSDRFSAERPKGSFSTLEIQRTEQGDSAMYLCASSLRQGKGYEQFFGPGTRLTVL.

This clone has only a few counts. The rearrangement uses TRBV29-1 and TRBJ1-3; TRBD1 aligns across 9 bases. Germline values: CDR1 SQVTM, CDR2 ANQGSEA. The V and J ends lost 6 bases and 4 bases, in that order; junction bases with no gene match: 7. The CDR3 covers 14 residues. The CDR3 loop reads CSVSDRGGGNTIYF. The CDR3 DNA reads TGCAGCGTCTCGGACAGGGGAGGCGGAAACACCATATATTTT.

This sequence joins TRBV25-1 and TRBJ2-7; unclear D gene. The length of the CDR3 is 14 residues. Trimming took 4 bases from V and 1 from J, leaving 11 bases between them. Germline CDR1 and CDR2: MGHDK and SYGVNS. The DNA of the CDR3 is TGTGCCAGCAGTGGGGAAGGTTCTTCCTACGAGCAGTACTTC. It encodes CASSGEGSSYEQYF.

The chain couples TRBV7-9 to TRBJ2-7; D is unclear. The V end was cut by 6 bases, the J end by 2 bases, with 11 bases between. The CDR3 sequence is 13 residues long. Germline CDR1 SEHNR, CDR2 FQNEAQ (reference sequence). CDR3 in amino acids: CASSKTTAYEQYF. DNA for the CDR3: TGTGCCAGCAGTAAAACTACTGCCTACGAGCAGTACTTC.

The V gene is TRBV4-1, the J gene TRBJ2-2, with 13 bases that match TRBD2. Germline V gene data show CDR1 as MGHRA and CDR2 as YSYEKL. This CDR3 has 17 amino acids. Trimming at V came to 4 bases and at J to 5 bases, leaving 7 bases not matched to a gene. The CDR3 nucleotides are TGCGCCAGCAGCCGAGGACTAGCGGGAGATCGGACCGGGGAGCTGTTTTTT. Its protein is CASSRGLAGDRTGELFF.

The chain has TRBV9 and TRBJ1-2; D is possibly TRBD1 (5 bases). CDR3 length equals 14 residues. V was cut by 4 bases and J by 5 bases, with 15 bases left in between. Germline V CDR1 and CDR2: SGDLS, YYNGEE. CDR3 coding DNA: TGTGCCAGCAGCCTGGCGGAGGGGACTTATGGCTACACCTTC. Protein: CASSLAEGTYGYTF.

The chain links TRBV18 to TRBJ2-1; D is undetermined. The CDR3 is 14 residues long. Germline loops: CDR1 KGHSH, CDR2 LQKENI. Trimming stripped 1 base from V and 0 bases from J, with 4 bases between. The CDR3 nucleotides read TGTGCCAGCTCACCACACGGCTCCTACAATGAGCAGTTCTTC. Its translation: CASSPHGSYNEQFF. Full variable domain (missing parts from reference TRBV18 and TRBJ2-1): NAGVMQNPRHLVRRRGQEARLRCSPMKGHSHVYWYRQLPEEGLKFMVYLQKENIIDESGMPKERFSAEFPKEGPSILRIQQVVRGDSAAYFCASSPHGSYNEQFFGPGTRLTVL.

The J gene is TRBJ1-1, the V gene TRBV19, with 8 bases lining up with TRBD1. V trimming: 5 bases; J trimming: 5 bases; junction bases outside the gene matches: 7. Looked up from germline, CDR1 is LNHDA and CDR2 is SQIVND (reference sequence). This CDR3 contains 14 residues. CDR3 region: CASSHRTGKTEAFF. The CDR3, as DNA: TGTGCCAGTAGTCATAGGACAGGGAAGACTGAAGCTTTCTTT.

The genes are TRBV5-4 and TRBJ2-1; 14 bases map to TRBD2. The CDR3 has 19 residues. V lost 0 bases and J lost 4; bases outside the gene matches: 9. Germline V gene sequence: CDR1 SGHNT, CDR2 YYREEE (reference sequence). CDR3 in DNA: TGTGCCAGCAGCTTGGTACGGACTAGCGGGGGGCCGTGGTACAATGAGCAGTTCTTC. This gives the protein CASSLVRTSGGPWYNEQFF.

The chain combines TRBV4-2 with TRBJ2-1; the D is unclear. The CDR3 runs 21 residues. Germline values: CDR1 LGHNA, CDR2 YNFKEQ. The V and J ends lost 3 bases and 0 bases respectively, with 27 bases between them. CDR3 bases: TGTGCCAGCAGCCAGGCCCTCGTAGGACCACGGGCCCCTAGCTCCTACAATGAGCAGTTCTTC. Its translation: CASSQALVGPRAPSSYNEQFF.

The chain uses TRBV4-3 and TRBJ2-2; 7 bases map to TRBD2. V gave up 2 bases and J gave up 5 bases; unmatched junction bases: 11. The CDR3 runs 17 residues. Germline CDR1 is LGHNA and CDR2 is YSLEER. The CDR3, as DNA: TGCGCCAGCAGCCAAAATAGAGGCGGGAGTGGAACCGGGGAGCTGTTTTTT. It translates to CASSQNRGGSGTGELFF.

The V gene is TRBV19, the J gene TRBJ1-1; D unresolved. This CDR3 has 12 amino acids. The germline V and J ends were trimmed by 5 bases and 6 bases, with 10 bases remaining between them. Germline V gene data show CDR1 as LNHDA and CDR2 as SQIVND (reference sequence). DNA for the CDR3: TGTGCCAGTAGTTCTCACAGTGCTGAAGCTTTCTTT. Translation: CASSSHSAEAFF.

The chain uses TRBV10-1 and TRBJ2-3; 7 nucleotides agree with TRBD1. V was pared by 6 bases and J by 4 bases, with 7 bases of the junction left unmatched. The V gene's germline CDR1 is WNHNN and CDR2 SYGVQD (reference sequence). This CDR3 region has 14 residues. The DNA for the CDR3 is TGCGCCAGCAGAAACGGGACAGCATCAGATACGCAGTATTTT. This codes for CASRNGTASDTQYF.

Here the CDR3 reads CAWSGGQSYEQYF. CDR3 bases: TGTGCCTGGAGTGGGGGACAGTCCTACGAGCAGTACTTC. The chain employs TRBV30 and TRBJ2-7, with 7 bases identical to TRBD1. The CDR3 covers 13 residues. Germline CDR1 GTSNPN, CDR2 SVGIG (reference sequence). V dropped 1 base and J dropped 1; count of bases not matched to a gene: 1. The full variable domain, in which reference TRBV30 and TRBJ2-7 provide the parts outside the CDR3, is SQTIHQWPATLVQPVGSPLSLECTVEGTSNPNLYWYRQAAGRGLQLLFYSVGIGQISSEVPQNLSASRPQDRQFILSSKKLLLSDSGFYLCAWSGGQSYEQYFGPGTRLTVT.

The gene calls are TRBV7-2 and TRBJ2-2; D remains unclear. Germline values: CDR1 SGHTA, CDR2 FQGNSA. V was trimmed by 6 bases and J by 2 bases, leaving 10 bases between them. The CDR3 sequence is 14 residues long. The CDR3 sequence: CASRPGINTGELFF. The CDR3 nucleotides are TGTGCCAGCAGGCCGGGTATCAACACCGGGGAGCTGTTTTTT.

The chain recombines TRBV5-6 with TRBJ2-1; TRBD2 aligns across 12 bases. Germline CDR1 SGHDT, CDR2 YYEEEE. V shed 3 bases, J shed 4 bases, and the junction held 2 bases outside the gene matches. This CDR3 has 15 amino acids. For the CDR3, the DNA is TGTGCCAGCAGCTGGGGGACTAGCGGGTACAATGAGCAGTTCTTC. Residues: CASSWGTSGYNEQFF.

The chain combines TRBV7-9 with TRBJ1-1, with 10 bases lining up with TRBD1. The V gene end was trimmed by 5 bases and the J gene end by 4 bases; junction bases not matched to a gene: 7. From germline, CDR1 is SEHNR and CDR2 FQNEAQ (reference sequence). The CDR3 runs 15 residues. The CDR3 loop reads CASSLWTGGSTEAFF. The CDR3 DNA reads TGTGCCAGCAGCCTATGGACAGGGGGTAGCACTGAAGCTTTCTTT.

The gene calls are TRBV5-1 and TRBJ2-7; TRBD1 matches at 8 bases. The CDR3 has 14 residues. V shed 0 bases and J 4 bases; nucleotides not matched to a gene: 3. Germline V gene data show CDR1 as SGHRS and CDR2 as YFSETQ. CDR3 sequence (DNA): TGCGCCAGCAGCTTGGCGGGACAGGCTTACGAGCAGTACTTC. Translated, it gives CASSLAGQAYEQYF. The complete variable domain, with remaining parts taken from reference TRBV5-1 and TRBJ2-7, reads KAGVTQTPRYLIKTRGQQVTLSCSPISGHRSVSWYQQTPGQGLQFLFEYFSETQRNKGNFPGRFSGRQFSNSRSEMNVSTLELGDSALYLCASSLAGQAYEQYFGPGTRLTVT.

The CDR3 loop reads CASSYEINSPLHF. The CDR3 DNA is TGCGCCAGCAGCTATGAGATTAATTCACCCCTCCACTTT. The V gene is TRBV4-1, the J gene TRBJ1-6, with D hard to call. Trimming pared 5 bases from V and 6 bases from J, leaving 8 bases between. The CDR3 is 13 residues long. CDR1 is MGHRA and CDR2 is YSYEKL in the germline V gene.

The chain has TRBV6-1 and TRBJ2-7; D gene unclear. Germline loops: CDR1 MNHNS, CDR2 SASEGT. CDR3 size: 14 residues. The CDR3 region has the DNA TGTGCTATATCAGACCGTAGCCTAAGCGACGAGCAGTACTTC. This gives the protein CAISDRSLSDEQYF.